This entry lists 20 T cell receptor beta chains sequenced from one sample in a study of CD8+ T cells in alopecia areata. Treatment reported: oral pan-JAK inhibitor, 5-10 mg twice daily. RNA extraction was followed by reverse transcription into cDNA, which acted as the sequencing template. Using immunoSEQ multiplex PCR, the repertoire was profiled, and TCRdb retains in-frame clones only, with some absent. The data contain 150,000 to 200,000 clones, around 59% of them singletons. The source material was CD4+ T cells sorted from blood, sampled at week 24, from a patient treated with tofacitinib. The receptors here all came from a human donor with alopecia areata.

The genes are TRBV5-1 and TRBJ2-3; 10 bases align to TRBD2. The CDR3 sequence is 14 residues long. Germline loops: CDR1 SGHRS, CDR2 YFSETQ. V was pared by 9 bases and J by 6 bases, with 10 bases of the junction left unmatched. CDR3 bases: TGCGCCACCAAAGCTAGCGGGGGTACCGATACGCAGTATTTT. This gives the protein CATKASGGTDTQYF. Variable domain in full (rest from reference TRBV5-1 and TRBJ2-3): KAGVTQTPRYLIKTRGQQVTLSCSPISGHRSVSWYQQTPGQGLQFLFEYFSETQRNKGNFPGRFSGRQFSNSRSEMNVSTLELGDSALYLCATKASGGTDTQYFGPGTRLTVL.

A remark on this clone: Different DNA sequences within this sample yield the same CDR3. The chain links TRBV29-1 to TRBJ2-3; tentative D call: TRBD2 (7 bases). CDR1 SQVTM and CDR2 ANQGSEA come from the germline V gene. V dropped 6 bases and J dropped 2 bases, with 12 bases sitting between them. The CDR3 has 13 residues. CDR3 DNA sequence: TGCAGCGTCGGGGGGCGCGTCACAGATACGCAGTATTTT. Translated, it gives CSVGGRVTDTQYF.

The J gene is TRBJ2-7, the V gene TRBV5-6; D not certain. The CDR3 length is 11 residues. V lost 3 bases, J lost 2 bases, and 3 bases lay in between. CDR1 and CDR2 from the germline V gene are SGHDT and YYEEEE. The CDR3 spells CASSSAYEQYF. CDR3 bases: TGTGCCAGCAGCTCCGCCTACGAGCAGTACTTC.

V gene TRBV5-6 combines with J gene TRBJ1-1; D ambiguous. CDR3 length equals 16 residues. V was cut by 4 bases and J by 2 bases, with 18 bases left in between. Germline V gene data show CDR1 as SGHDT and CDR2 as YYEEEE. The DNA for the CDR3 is TGTGCCAGCAGCCAGTGGGGTAGGGTGAGCAACACTGAAGCTTTCTTT. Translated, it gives CASSQWGRVSNTEAFF.

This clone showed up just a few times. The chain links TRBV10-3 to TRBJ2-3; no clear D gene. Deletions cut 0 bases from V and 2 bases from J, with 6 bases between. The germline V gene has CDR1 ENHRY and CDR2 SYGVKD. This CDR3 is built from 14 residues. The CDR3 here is CAISESQSTDTQYF. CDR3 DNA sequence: TGTGCCATCAGTGAGTCCCAATCCACAGATACGCAGTATTTT.

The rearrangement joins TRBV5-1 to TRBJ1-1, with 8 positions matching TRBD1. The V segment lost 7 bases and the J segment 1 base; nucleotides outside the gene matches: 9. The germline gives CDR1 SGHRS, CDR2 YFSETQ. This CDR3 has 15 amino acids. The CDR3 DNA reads TGCGCCAGCGCCTCAGGGGGCGGTTGGAACACTGAAGCTTTCTTT. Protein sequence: CASASGGGWNTEAFF.

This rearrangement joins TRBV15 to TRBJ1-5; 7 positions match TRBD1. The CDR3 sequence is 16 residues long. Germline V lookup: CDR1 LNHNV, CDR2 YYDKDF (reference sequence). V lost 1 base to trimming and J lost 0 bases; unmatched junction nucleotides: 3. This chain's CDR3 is CATSRGGQASNQPQHF. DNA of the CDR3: TGTGCCACCAGCAGAGGAGGACAGGCTAGCAATCAGCCCCAGCATTTT.

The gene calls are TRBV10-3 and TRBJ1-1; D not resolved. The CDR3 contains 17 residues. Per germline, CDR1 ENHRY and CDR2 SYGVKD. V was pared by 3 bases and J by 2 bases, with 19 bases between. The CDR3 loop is CAISDWSRTLDNTEAFF. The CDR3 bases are TGTGCCATCAGTGATTGGTCCCGAACCCTAGACAACACTGAAGCTTTCTTT.

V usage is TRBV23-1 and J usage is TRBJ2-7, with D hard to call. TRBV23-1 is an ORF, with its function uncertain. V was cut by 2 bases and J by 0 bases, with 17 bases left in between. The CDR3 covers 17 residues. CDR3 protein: CASSQISCWPDSYEQYF. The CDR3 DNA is TGCGCCAGCAGTCAAATATCGTGTTGGCCAGACTCCTACGAGCAGTACTTC.

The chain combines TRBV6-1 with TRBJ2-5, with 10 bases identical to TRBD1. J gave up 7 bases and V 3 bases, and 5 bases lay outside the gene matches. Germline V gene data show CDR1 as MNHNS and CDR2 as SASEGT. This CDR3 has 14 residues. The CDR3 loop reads CASSDPGTGVTQYF. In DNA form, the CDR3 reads TGTGCCAGCAGTGACCCCGGGACAGGGGTGACCCAGTACTTC.

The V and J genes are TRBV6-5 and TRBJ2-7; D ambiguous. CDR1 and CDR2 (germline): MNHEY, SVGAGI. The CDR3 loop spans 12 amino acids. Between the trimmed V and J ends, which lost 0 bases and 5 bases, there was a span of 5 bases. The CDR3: CASSYSGDEQYF. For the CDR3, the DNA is TGTGCCAGCAGTTACTCTGGTGACGAGCAGTACTTC.

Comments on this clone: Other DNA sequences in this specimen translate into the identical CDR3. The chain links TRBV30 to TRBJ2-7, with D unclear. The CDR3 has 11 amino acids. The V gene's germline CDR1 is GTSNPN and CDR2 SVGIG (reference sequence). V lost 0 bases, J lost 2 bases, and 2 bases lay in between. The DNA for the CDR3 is TGTGCCTGGAGTGTAGCCTACGAGCAGTACTTC. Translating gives CAWSVAYEQYF. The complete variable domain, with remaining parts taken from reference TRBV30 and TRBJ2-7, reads SQTIHQWPATLVQPVGSPLSLECTVEGTSNPNLYWYRQAAGRGLQLLFYSVGIGQISSEVPQNLSASRPQDRQFILSSKKLLLSDSGFYLCAWSVAYEQYFGPGTRLTVT.

The CDR3: CASSQGQDQPQHF. The CDR3, as DNA: TGCGCCAGCAGCCAAGGACAAGATCAGCCCCAGCATTTT. The gene calls are TRBV5-1 and TRBJ1-5, with D possibly TRBD1 on 5 matching bases. The germline V and J ends were trimmed by 4 bases and 5 bases, with 10 bases remaining between them. The CDR3 contains 13 residues. The germline V gene encodes CDR1 SGHRS and CDR2 YFSETQ.

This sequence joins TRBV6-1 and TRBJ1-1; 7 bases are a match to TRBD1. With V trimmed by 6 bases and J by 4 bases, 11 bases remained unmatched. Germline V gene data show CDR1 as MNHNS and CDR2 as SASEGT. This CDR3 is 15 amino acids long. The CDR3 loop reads CASRGGRVFGTEAFF. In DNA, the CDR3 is TGTGCCAGCAGAGGGGGCAGAGTTTTCGGCACTGAAGCTTTCTTT.

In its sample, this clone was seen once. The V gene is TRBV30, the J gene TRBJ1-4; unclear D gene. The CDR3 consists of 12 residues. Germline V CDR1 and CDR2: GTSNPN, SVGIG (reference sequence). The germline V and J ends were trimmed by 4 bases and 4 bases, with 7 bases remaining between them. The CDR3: CAWTRVNEKLFF. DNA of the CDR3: TGTGCCTGGACGCGGGTTAATGAAAAACTGTTTTTT.

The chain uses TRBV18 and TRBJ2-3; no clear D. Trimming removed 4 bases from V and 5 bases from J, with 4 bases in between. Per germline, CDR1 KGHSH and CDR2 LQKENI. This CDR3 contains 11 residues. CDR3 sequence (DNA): TGTGCCAGCTCACGTATAGATACGCAGTATTTT. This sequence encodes CASSRIDTQYF.

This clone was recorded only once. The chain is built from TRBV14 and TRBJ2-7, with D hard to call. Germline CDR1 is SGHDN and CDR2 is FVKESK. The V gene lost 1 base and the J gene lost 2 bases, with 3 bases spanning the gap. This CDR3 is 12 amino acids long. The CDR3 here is CASSQATYEQYF. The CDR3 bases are TGTGCCAGCAGCCAAGCCACCTACGAGCAGTACTTC.

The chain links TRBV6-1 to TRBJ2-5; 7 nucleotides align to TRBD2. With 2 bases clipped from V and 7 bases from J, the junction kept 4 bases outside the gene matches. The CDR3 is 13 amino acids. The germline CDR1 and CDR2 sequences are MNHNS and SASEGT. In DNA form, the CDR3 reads TGTGCCAGCAGTGAACTCTGGGAGGGGACCCAGTACTTC. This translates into CASSELWEGTQYF.

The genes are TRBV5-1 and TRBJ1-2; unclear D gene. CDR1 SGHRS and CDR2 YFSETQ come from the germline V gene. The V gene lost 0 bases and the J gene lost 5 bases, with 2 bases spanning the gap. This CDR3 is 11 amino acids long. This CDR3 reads CASSLGYGYTF. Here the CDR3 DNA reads TGCGCCAGCAGCTTGGGATATGGCTACACCTTC. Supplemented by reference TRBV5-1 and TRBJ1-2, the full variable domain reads KAGVTQTPRYLIKTRGQQVTLSCSPISGHRSVSWYQQTPGQGLQFLFEYFSETQRNKGNFPGRFSGRQFSNSRSEMNVSTLELGDSALYLCASSLGYGYTFGSGTRLTVV.

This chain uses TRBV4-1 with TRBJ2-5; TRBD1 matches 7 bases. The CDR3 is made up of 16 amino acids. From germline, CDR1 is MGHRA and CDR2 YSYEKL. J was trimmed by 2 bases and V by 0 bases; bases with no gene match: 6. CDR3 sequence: CASSQETTGLQETQYF. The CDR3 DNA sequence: TGCGCCAGCAGCCAAGAGACGACAGGGTTGCAAGAGACCCAGTACTTC.